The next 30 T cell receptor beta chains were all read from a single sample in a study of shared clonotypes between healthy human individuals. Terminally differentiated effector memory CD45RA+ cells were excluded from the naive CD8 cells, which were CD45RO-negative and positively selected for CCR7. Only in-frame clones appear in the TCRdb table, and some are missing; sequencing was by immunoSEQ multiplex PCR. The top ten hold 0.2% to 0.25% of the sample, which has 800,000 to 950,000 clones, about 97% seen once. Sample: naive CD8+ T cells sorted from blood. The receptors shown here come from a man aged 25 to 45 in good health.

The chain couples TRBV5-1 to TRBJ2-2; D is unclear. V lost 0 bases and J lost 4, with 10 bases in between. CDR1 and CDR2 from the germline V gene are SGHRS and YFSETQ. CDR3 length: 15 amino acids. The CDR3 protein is CASSLAQQTTGELFF. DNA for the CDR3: TGCGCCAGCAGCTTGGCCCAACAGACCACCGGGGAGCTGTTTTTT.

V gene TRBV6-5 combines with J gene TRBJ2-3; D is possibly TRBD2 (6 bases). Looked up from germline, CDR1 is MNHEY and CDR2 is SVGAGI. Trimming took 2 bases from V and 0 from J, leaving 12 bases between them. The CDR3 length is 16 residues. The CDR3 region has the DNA TGTGCCAGCAGTTACAGCGTTGGGGGGAGCACAGATACGCAGTATTTT. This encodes CASSYSVGGSTDTQYF.

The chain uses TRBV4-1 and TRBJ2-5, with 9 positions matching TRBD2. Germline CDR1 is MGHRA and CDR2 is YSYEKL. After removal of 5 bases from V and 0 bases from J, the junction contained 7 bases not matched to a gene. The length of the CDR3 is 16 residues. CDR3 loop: CASSYGLALNQETQYF. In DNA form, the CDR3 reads TGCGCCAGCAGCTACGGACTAGCGCTGAACCAAGAGACCCAGTACTTC.

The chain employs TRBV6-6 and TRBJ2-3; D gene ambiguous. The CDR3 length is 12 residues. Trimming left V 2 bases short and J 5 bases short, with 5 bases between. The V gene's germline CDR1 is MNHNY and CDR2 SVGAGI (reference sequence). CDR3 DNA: TGTGCCAGCAGTTACGGGGAAGATACGCAGTATTTT. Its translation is CASSYGEDTQYF.

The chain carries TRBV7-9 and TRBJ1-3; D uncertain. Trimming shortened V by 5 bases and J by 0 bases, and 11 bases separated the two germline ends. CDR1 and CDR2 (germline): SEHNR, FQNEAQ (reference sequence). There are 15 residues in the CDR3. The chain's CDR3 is CASSKGDNSGNTIYF. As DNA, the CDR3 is TGTGCCAGCAGCAAAGGCGACAACTCTGGAAACACCATATATTTT. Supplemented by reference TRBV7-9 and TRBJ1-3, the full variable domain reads DTGVSQNPRHKITKRGQNVTFRCDPISEHNRLYWYRQTLGQGPEFLTYFQNEAQLEKSRLLSDRFSAERPKGSFSTLEIQRTEQGDSAMYLCASSKGDNSGNTIYFGEGSWLTVV.

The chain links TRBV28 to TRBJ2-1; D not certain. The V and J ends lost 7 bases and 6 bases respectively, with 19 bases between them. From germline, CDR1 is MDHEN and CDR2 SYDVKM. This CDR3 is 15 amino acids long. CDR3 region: CASTKGSSVLNEQFF. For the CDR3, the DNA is TGTGCCAGCACCAAGGGTAGTTCGGTTCTCAATGAGCAGTTCTTC.

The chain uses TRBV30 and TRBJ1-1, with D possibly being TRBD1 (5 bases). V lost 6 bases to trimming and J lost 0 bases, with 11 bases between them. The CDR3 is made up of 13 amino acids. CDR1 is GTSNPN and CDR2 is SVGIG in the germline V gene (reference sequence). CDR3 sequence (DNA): TGTGCCTGTACAGGAAGCATGAACACTGAAGCTTTCTTT. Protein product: CACTGSMNTEAFF.

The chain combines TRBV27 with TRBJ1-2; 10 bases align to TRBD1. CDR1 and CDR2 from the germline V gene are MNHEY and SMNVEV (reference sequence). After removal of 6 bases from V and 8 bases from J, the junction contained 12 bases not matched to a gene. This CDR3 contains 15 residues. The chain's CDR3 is CASRDTTGGTGGYTF. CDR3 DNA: TGTGCCAGCAGAGACACGACAGGGGGCACGGGGGGCTACACCTTC.

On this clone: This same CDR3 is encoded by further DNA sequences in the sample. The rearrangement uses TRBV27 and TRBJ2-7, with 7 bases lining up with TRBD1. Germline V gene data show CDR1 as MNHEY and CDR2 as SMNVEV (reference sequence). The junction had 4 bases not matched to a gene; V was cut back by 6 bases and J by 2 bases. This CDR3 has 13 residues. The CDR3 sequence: CASSDRVTYEQYF. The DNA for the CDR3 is TGTGCCAGCAGCGACAGGGTGACCTACGAGCAGTACTTC.

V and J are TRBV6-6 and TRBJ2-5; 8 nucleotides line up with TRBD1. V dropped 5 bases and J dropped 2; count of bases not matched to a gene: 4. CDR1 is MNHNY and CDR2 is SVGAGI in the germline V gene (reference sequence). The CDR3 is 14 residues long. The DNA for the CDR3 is TGTGCCAGCAGTCCTCGGACAGGGCAAGAGACCCAGTACTTC. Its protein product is CASSPRTGQETQYF.

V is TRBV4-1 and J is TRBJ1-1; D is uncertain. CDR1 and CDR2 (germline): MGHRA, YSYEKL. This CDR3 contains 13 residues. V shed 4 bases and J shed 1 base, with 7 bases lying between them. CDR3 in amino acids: CASSRNPNTEAFF. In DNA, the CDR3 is TGCGCCAGCAGCCGGAACCCGAACACTGAAGCTTTCTTT.

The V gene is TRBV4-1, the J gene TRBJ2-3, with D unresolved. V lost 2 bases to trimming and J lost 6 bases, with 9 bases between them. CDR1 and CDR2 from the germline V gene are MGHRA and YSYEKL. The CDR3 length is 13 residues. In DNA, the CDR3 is TGCGCCAGCAGCCAAATACCCTCCGATACGCAGTATTTT. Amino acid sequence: CASSQIPSDTQYF.

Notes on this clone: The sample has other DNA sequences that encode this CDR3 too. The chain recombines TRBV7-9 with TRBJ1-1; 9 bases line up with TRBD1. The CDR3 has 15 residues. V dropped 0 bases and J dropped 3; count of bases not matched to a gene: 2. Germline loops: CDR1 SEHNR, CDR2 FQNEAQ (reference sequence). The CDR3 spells CASSLAQGADTEAFF. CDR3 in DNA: TGTGCCAGCAGCTTAGCACAGGGGGCTGACACTGAAGCTTTCTTT. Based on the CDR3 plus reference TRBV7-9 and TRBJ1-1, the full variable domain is DTGVSQNPRHKITKRGQNVTFRCDPISEHNRLYWYRQTLGQGPEFLTYFQNEAQLEKSRLLSDRFSAERPKGSFSTLEIQRTEQGDSAMYLCASSLAQGADTEAFFGQGTRLTVV.

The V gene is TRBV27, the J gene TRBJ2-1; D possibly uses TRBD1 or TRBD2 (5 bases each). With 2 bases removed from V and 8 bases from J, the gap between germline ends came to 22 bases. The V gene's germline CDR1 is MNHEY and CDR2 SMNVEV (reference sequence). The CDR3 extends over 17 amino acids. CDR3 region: CASSLPARGYGRYEQFF. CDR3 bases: TGTGCCAGCAGTTTACCAGCACGGGGCTACGGTAGGTATGAGCAGTTCTTC.

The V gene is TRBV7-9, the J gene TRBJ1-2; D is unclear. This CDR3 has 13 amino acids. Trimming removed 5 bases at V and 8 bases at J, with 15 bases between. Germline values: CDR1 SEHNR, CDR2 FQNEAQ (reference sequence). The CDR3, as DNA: TGTGCCAGCAGCAGCTTATCGGGTTTCGGCTACACCTTC. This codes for CASSSLSGFGYTF.

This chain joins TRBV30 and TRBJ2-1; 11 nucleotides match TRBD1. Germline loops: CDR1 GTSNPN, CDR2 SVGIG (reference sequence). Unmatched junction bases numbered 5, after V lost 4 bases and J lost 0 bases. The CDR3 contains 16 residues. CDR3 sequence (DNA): TGTGCCTGGAATAAAGGACAGGGGGCCTCCTACAATGAGCAGTTCTTC. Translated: CAWNKGQGASYNEQFF.

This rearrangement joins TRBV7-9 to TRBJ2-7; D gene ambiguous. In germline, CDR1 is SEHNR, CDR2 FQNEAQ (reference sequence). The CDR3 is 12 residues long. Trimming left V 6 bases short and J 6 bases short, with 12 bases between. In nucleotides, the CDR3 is TGTGCCAGCAGAGTTGTGGGTAGCGAGCAGTACTTC. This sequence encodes CASRVVGSEQYF.

CDR3 loop: CASSPSNRTYEQYF. The CDR3, as DNA: TGTGCCAGCTCACCGAGCAACAGGACCTACGAGCAGTACTTC. The chain recombines TRBV18 with TRBJ2-7, with D perhaps TRBD1 (5 bases). V lost 3 bases to trimming and J lost 2 bases, with 11 bases between them. This CDR3 has 14 residues. Germline assignment: CDR1 KGHSH and CDR2 LQKENI.

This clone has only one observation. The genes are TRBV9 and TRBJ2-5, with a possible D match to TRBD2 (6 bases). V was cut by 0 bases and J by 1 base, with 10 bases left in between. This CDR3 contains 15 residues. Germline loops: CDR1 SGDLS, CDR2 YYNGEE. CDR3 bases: TGTGCCAGCAGCGTAGTCGGCGGGACCCAAGAGACCCAGTACTTC. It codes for CASSVVGGTQETQYF.

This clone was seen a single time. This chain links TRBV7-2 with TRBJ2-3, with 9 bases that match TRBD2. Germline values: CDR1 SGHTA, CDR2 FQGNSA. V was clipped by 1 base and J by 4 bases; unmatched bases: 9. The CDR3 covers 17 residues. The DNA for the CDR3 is TGTGCCAGCAGCTTAGTAGGTAGCGGGAGTGGGTCAGATACGCAGTATTTT. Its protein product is CASSLVGSGSGSDTQYF.

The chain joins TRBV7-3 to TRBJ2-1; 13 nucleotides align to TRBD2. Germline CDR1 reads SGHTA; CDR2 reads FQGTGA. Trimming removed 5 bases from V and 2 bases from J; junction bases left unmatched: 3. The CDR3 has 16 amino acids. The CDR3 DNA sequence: TGTGCCAGCAGCCCACTAGCGGGAGGGGCCTACAATGAGCAGTTCTTC. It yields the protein CASSPLAGGAYNEQFF.

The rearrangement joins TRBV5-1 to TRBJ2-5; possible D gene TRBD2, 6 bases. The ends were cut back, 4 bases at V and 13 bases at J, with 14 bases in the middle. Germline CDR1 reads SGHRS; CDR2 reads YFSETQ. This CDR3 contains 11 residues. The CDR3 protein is CASSGTYNTYF. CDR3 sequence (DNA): TGCGCCAGCAGCGGGACTTATAATACGTACTTC.

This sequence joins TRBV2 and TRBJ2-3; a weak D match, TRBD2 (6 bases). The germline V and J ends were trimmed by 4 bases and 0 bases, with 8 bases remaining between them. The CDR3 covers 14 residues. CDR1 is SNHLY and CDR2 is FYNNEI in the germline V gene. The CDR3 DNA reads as TGTGCCAGCAGTGTGCGGGGTAGCACAGATACGCAGTATTTT. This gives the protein CASSVRGSTDTQYF.

CDR3 sequence reads: CASSLFGSLTATNTEAFF. The DNA for the CDR3 is TGTGCCAGCAGTTTATTTGGCTCCTTGACAGCCACTAACACTGAAGCTTTCTTT. The chain links TRBV27 to TRBJ1-1; weak D call: TRBD1 (5 bases). V dropped 1 base and J dropped 2 bases, with 20 bases sitting between them. The CDR3 has 18 residues. The germline V gene encodes CDR1 MNHEY and CDR2 SMNVEV (reference sequence).

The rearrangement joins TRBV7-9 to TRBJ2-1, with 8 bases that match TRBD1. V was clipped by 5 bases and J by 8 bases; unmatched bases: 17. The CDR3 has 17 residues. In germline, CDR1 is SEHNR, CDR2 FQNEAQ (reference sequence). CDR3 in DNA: TGTGCCAGCAGCCGAACGAGACAGGGGCCGGTGTGGGATGAGCAGTTCTTC. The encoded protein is CASSRTRQGPVWDEQFF.

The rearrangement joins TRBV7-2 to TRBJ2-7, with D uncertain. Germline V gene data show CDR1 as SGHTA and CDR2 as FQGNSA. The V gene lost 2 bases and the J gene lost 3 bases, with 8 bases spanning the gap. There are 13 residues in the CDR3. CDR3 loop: CASSLLPLYEQYF. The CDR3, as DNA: TGTGCCAGCAGCTTACTTCCCCTCTACGAGCAGTACTTC.

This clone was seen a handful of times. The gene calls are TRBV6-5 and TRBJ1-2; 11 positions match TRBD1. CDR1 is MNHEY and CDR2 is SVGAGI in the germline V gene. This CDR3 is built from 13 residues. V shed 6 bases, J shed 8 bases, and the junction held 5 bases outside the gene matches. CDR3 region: CASSGTGGSGYTF. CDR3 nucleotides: TGTGCCAGCAGCGGGACAGGGGGGTCGGGCTACACCTTC.

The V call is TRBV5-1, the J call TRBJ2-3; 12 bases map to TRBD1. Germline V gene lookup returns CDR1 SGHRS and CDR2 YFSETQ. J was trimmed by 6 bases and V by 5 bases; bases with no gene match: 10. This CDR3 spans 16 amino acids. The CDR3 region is CASREGTGGAGDTQYF. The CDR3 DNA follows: TGCGCCAGCAGGGAAGGGACAGGGGGCGCCGGGGATACGCAGTATTTT.

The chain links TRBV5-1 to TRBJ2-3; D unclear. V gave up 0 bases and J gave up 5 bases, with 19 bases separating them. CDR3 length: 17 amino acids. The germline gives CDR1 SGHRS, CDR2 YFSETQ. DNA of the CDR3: TGCGCCAGCAGCTTGGTGGCGACTGGCTCTTCGAAAGATACGCAGTATTTT. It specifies CASSLVATGSSKDTQYF.

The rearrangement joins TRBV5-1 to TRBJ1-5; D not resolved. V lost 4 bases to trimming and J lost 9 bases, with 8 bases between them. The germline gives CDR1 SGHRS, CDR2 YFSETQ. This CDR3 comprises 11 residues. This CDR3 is CASSGQWPQHF. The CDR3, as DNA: TGCGCCAGCAGCGGCCAATGGCCCCAGCATTTT. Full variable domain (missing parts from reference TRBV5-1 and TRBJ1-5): KAGVTQTPRYLIKTRGQQVTLSCSPISGHRSVSWYQQTPGQGLQFLFEYFSETQRNKGNFPGRFSGRQFSNSRSEMNVSTLELGDSALYLCASSGQWPQHFGDGTRLSIL.